This T cell receptor beta chain derives from a study of T cells in localized non-small cell lung cancer. The study's findings and limits: One tumor region alone was sequenced, and heterogeneity therefore remains possible. Exceeding tumor, uninvolved adjacent lung had the highest T cell clonality. Appearance in adjacent lung was seen for a median about 60 of the top 100 tumor clones.

TCRdb's table, derived via immunoSEQ multiplex PCR, lists solely in-frame clones and lacks some. The repertoire holds under 40,000 clones, with roughly 87% as singletons. The CDR3 length is 11 residues. Germline values: CDR1 MNHNS, CDR2 SASEGT. With regard to this clone: The antigen remains unidentified.

The source of this sequence is a man aged 35 to 70 with stage III lung adenocarcinoma. The starting material was peripheral blood mononuclear cells, obtained before any cancer treatment. The chain employs TRBV6-1 and TRBJ2-7; D perhaps matches TRBD1 (6 bases). The CDR3 DNA is TGTGCAGCAGGGGTTTCCTACGAGCAGTACTTC. Encoded protein: CAAGVSYEQYF.